Shown below are 30 T cell receptor beta chains from a single sample sequenced in a study of blood T cell repertoires in COVID-19. Libraries were prepared by immunoSEQ multiplex PCR; TCRdb keeps only in-frame clonotypes and omits some of them. Of about 62,000 clones listed, 86% are singletons. Sequenced input: peripheral blood. Every receptor here comes from an elderly woman with acute or convalescent COVID-19.

The chain employs TRBV10-2 and TRBJ2-1, with TRBD2 matching 13 bases. CDR1 and CDR2 (germline): WSHSY, SAAADI. Unmatched junction bases numbered 1, after V lost 7 bases and J lost 4 bases. The CDR3 length is 14 residues. This CDR3 is CASKLAGGYNEQFF. CDR3 sequence (DNA): TGCGCCAGCAAACTAGCGGGAGGGTACAATGAGCAGTTCTTC.

V gene TRBV4-1 combines with J gene TRBJ1-1; 7 bases are shared with TRBD1. Per germline, CDR1 MGHRA and CDR2 YSYEKL. The CDR3 runs to 17 residues. Unmatched junction bases numbered 18, after V lost 7 bases and J lost 4 bases. This CDR3 reads CASIPRDRLLGVTEAFF. The CDR3 nucleotides are TGCGCCAGCATACCCCGGGACAGACTTTTAGGGGTCACTGAAGCTTTCTTT.

This clone occurred a few times. The rearrangement joins TRBV9 to TRBJ2-7; 7 nucleotides align to TRBD2. The germline V gene has CDR1 SGDLS and CDR2 YYNGEE. CDR3 size: 17 residues. V lost 4 bases to trimming and J lost 1 base; unmatched junction nucleotides: 14. The CDR3 reads CASSTHLRRGISYEQYF. The CDR3 DNA reads TGTGCCAGCAGCACCCACCTCCGGCGGGGGATATCCTACGAGCAGTACTTC. The full variable domain, rest sourced from reference TRBV9 and TRBJ2-7, is DSGVTQTPKHLITATGQRVTLRCSPRSGDLSVYWYQQSLDQGLQFLIQYYNGEERAKGNILERFSAQQFPDLHSELNLSSLELGDSALYFCASSTHLRRGISYEQYFGPGTRLTVT.

The rearrangement links TRBV7-8 to TRBJ2-2, with 10 positions matching TRBD2. V lost 6 bases, J lost 4 bases, and 11 bases stayed unmatched. The CDR3 sequence is 17 residues long. Looked up from germline, CDR1 is SGHVS and CDR2 is FQNEAQ. The CDR3 spells CASRRSAGGSLTGELFF. CDR3 coding DNA: TGTGCCAGCAGGCGTTCAGCGGGGGGGTCCCTCACCGGGGAGCTGTTTTTT.

The chain combines TRBV6-1 with TRBJ2-6, with 10 nucleotides matching TRBD1. In germline, CDR1 is MNHNS, CDR2 SASEGT. J gave up 0 bases and V 4 bases, and 6 bases lay outside the gene matches. The CDR3 length is 18 residues. CDR3 sequence: CASSVNRDRGSGANVLTF. CDR3 DNA: TGTGCCAGCAGTGTAAACCGGGACAGGGGCTCTGGGGCCAACGTCCTGACTTTC.

J is TRBJ2-2 and V is TRBV18; TRBD1 aligns across 9 bases. This CDR3 has 16 amino acids. Germline CDR1 is KGHSH and CDR2 is LQKENI. V lost 0 bases and J lost 5; bases outside the gene matches: 4. The DNA for the CDR3 is TGTGCCAGCTCACCACCGATGACAGGGGGGACCGGGGAGCTGTTTTTT. It translates to CASSPPMTGGTGELFF.

This rearrangement joins TRBV5-1 to TRBJ2-2, with unresolved D. Per germline, CDR1 SGHRS and CDR2 YFSETQ. Trimming stripped 1 base from V and 5 bases from J, with 6 bases between. The CDR3 has 13 amino acids. The CDR3 DNA follows: TGCGCCAGCAGCTTGATCACTACCGGGGAGCTGTTTTTT. Its protein product is CASSLITTGELFF.

This CDR3 is CASSLTGFGPQHF. CDR3 sequence (DNA): TGTGCCAGCAGCTTAACAGGGTTCGGGCCCCAGCATTTT. The J gene is TRBJ1-5, the V gene TRBV7-8; TRBD1 might be the D (6 bases). The CDR3 runs 13 residues. Germline values: CDR1 SGHVS, CDR2 FQNEAQ. Trimming stripped 2 bases from V and 9 bases from J, with 11 bases between.

The CDR3 region has the DNA TGTGCCAGCAGTTTACGGACAGTAACGAACACTGAAGCTTTCTTT. This codes for CASSLRTVTNTEAFF. The rearrangement links TRBV28 to TRBJ1-1, with a weak D call TRBD1 (6 bases). This CDR3 has 15 amino acids. V gave up 2 bases and J gave up 1 base, with 11 bases separating them. Germline CDR1 reads MDHEN; CDR2 reads SYDVKM. The whole variable domain, remainder taken from reference TRBV28 and TRBJ1-1, is DVKVTQSSRYLVKRTGEKVFLECVQDMDHENMFWYRQDPGLGLRLIYFSYDVKMKEKGDIPEGYSVSREKKERFSLILESASTNQTSMYLCASSLRTVTNTEAFFGQGTRLTVV.

The chain recombines TRBV11-3 with TRBJ2-7; 8 nucleotides match TRBD1. With V trimmed by 2 bases and J by 0 bases, 0 bases remained unmatched. Germline lookup yields CDR1 SGHNT and CDR2 YENEEA. This CDR3 region has 14 residues. In DNA form, the CDR3 reads TGTGCCAGCAGCTTAACAGGGGGCTCCTACGAGCAGTACTTC. It translates to CASSLTGGSYEQYF. The variable domain in full, completed from reference TRBV11-3 and TRBJ2-7, reads EAGVVQSPRYKIIEKKQPVAFWCNPISGHNTLYWYLQNLGQGPELLIRYENEEAVDDSQLPKDRFSAERLKGVDSTLKIQPAELGDSAVYLCASSLTGGSYEQYFGPGTRLTVT.

This rearrangement joins TRBV11-3 to TRBJ2-3, with D hard to call. V was clipped by 5 bases and J by 7 bases, with 16 bases between them. This CDR3 is built from 14 residues. Germline CDR1 SGHNT, CDR2 YENEEA. The chain's CDR3 is CASSPSGRGHTQYF. The CDR3 nucleotides read TGTGCCAGCAGCCCTTCCGGCCGAGGCCATACGCAGTATTTT.

The J gene is TRBJ1-1, the V gene TRBV11-2; no clear D gene. Germline V gene data show CDR1 as SGHAT and CDR2 as FQNNGV. With 0 bases removed from V and 0 bases from J, the gap between germline ends came to 8 bases. The CDR3 has 15 residues. This chain's CDR3 is CASSLEAELNTEAFF. The CDR3 DNA reads as TGTGCCAGCAGCTTAGAGGCAGAACTGAACACTGAAGCTTTCTTT.

The rearrangement uses TRBV6-5 and TRBJ1-1, with D uncertain. The CDR3 covers 14 residues. Trimming left V 6 bases short and J 1 base short, with 12 bases between. Germline V gene sequence: CDR1 MNHEY, CDR2 SVGAGI. In DNA, the CDR3 is TGTGCCAGCAGACTTTCTACAGAGAACACTGAAGCTTTCTTT. Amino acids: CASRLSTENTEAFF.

This chain joins TRBV30 and TRBJ1-1, with a tentative D call TRBD1 (6 bases). Trimming left V 5 bases short and J 4 bases short, with 14 bases between. In germline, CDR1 is GTSNPN, CDR2 SVGIG (reference sequence). The CDR3 is made up of 13 amino acids. The CDR3: CAWYRDIATEAFF. The CDR3 region has the DNA TGTGCCTGGTACCGGGACATCGCCACTGAAGCTTTCTTT.

Concerning this clone: Germline is not matched at one junction end, which may reflect a read error. This chain links TRBV10-3 with TRBJ2-2, with 7 bases fitting TRBD2. The CDR3 has 16 residues. Germline V gene data show CDR1 as ENHRY and CDR2 as SYGVKD. CDR3 sequence reads: CAMSEGAGVVAGELFF. The CDR3 nucleotides read TGTGCCATGAGTGAAGGGGCGGGAGTAGTTGCCGGGGAGCTGTTTTTT.

The chain employs TRBV5-5 and TRBJ1-2; 8 bases align to TRBD1. This CDR3 is built from 13 residues. The V and J ends lost 4 bases and 3 bases, in that order; junction bases with no gene match: 2. Germline values: CDR1 SGHKS, CDR2 YYEKEE (reference sequence). The CDR3, as DNA: TGTGCCAGCAGCCCGGACAGGGACTATGGCTACACCTTC. Encoded protein: CASSPDRDYGYTF.

CDR3 in DNA: TGCGCCAGCAGCCAAGAGCTGACCGGGAGGGCCTCCTACAATGAGCAGTTCTTC. This codes for CASSQELTGRASYNEQFF. The chain employs TRBV4-1 and TRBJ2-1, with 8 nucleotides matching TRBD2. Germline V gives CDR1 MGHRA, CDR2 YSYEKL. V lost 0 bases and J lost 0; bases outside the gene matches: 7. CDR3 size: 18 residues.

The chain couples TRBV18 to TRBJ1-1; possible D gene TRBD1, 5 bases. Germline V gene lookup returns CDR1 KGHSH and CDR2 LQKENI. The V and J ends lost 3 bases and 1 base respectively, with 21 bases between them. The CDR3 spans 18 residues. This CDR3 is CASSPLPAWGEQNTEAFF. CDR3 DNA: TGTGCCAGCTCACCGCTTCCAGCCTGGGGGGAACAGAACACTGAAGCTTTCTTT.

The chain employs TRBV19 and TRBJ2-7; 9 bases are a match to TRBD1. Germline V gene sequence: CDR1 LNHDA, CDR2 SQIVND (reference sequence). The CDR3 has 16 amino acids. Trimming at V came to 3 bases and at J to 6 bases, leaving 12 bases not matched to a gene. CDR3 amino acids: CASSITTAGTGREQYF. Written as DNA, the CDR3 is TGTGCCAGTAGTATCACAACGGCCGGGACAGGGCGCGAGCAGTACTTC. Full variable domain (outside the CDR3, taken from reference TRBV19 and TRBJ2-7): DGGITQSPKYLFRKEGQNVTLSCEQNLNHDAMYWYRQDPGQGLRLIYYSQIVNDFQKGDIAEGYSVSREKKESFPLTVTSAQKNPTAFYLCASSITTAGTGREQYFGPGTRLTVT.

In its sample, this clone was seen once. The rearrangement joins TRBV28 to TRBJ2-3; tentatively, D is TRBD2 (5 bases). The ends were cut back, 8 bases at V and 8 bases at J, with 11 bases in the middle. This CDR3 has 11 residues. Germline V gene lookup returns CDR1 MDHEN and CDR2 SYDVKM. Here the CDR3 reads CASGLLTTQYF. The DNA of the CDR3 is TGTGCCAGCGGACTTCTAACTACGCAGTATTTT.

J is TRBJ2-4 and V is TRBV7-9; the D gene is possibly TRBD1 (6 bases). Trimming removed 5 bases from V and 6 bases from J, with 11 bases in between. The CDR3 spans 13 residues. CDR1 and CDR2 from the germline V gene are SEHNR and FQNEAQ (reference sequence). The CDR3 DNA reads as TGTGCCAGCAGCATATCGGACAGAAACATTCAGTACTTC. It encodes CASSISDRNIQYF.

A few counts support this clone. This chain links TRBV7-3 with TRBJ2-3, with TRBD2 matching 9 bases. Germline loops: CDR1 SGHTA, CDR2 FQGTGA. The CDR3 runs 16 residues. J was trimmed by 2 bases and V by 5 bases; bases with no gene match: 8. Here the CDR3 reads CASSARLAAVTDTQYF. The DNA for the CDR3 is TGTGCCAGCAGCGCCCGACTAGCGGCGGTCACAGATACGCAGTATTTT.

This clone came up a few times. The V gene is TRBV4-1, the J gene TRBJ2-7, with D unclear. The CDR3 consists of 14 residues. V lost 5 bases and J lost 2, with 13 bases in between. Germline CDR1 and CDR2: MGHRA and YSYEKL. CDR3 nucleotide sequence: TGCGCCAGCAGCTCATCAGAAGTGGCCTACGAGCAGTACTTC. Residues: CASSSSEVAYEQYF.

The chain recombines TRBV19 with TRBJ1-1; D is ambiguous. The CDR3 runs 11 residues. The V end was cut by 5 bases, the J end by 10 bases, with 11 bases between. The V gene's germline CDR1 is LNHDA and CDR2 SQIVND (reference sequence). The CDR3 DNA sequence: TGTGCCAGTAGTCCGACGGGTCCAGCTTTCTTT. Translated: CASSPTGPAFF.

The rearrangement links TRBV29-1 to TRBJ2-7; the match to TRBD2 covers 10 bases. This CDR3 region has 13 residues. Germline V gene lookup returns CDR1 SQVTM and CDR2 ANQGSEA. V was pared by 7 bases and J by 11 bases, with 14 bases of the junction left unmatched. CDR3 in DNA: TGCAGCGGGGGAGGGTCTAGCGGGAGAGATAAGTACTTC. Translating it yields CSGGGSSGRDKYF.

The chain carries TRBV28 and TRBJ2-5, with 12 bases that match TRBD2. V lost 1 base and J lost 5; bases outside the gene matches: 8. In germline, CDR1 is MDHEN, CDR2 SYDVKM. CDR3 length equals 17 residues. The chain's CDR3 is CASSLYRLAGDGETQYF. DNA for the CDR3: TGTGCCAGCAGTTTATATAGACTAGCGGGAGACGGTGAGACCCAGTACTTC.

This clone has a single count. V usage is TRBV28 and J usage is TRBJ1-1; D not resolved. The germline V and J ends were trimmed by 5 bases and 1 base, with 14 bases remaining between them. Germline V gene sequence: CDR1 MDHEN, CDR2 SYDVKM. The CDR3 length is 15 residues. The CDR3 here is CASSPWTGRNTEAFF. Written as DNA, the CDR3 is TGTGCCAGCAGTCCATGGACCGGGAGGAACACTGAAGCTTTCTTT.

V usage is TRBV2 and J usage is TRBJ1-5; 8 positions match TRBD1. Germline V gives CDR1 SNHLY, CDR2 FYNNEI. Trimming took 7 bases from V and 6 from J; bases not matched to a gene: 11. CDR3 length: 15 residues. CDR3 protein: CASNSFQGATQPQHF. The CDR3 bases are TGTGCCAGCAATTCTTTTCAGGGGGCCACTCAGCCCCAGCATTTT.

The chain joins TRBV30 to TRBJ1-4; possible D gene TRBD1, 5 bases. The CDR3 loop spans 12 amino acids. CDR1 GTSNPN and CDR2 SVGIG come from the germline V gene (reference sequence). V was trimmed by 8 bases and J by 5 bases, leaving 12 bases between them. As DNA, the CDR3 is TGTGCCGGTGGGGGGGGGAATGAAAAACTGTTTTTT. Amino acid sequence: CAGGGGNEKLFF. The full variable domain, with the rest looked up from reference TRBV30 and TRBJ1-4, is SQTIHQWPATLVQPVGSPLSLECTVEGTSNPNLYWYRQAAGRGLQLLFYSVGIGQISSEVPQNLSASRPQDRQFILSSKKLLLSDSGFYLCAGGGGNEKLFFGSGTQLSVL.

The J gene is TRBJ2-7, the V gene TRBV6-5, with TRBD1 as a possible D gene (5 bases). The V end lost 2 bases, the J end lost 4 bases, and 6 bases lay between the germline ends. Germline assignment: CDR1 MNHEY and CDR2 SVGAGI. The CDR3 has 12 amino acids. CDR3 region: CASSYDSYEQYF. The CDR3 DNA reads TGTGCCAGCAGTTACGACAGTTACGAGCAGTACTTC.